Described below is a single T cell receptor (beta chain) sequence and its context. The sample comes from a study of cytomegalovirus exposure and HLA in healthy donors. V dropped 2 bases and J dropped 9; count of bases not matched to a gene: 4. Germline assignment: CDR1 SQVTM and CDR2 ANQGSEA. CDR3 length: 12 amino acids. Some clones are missing from TCRdb's copy, which holds only in-frame ones; the method was immunoSEQ multiplex PCR. The sample carries about 240,000 clones, around 85% recorded once. Sequencing used PBMCs. The TCR comes from a young woman in good health and CMV-seropositive. This rearrangement joins TRBV29-1 to TRBJ2-1; the match to TRBD2 covers 7 bases. CDR3 sequence: CSVETREAEQFF. CDR3 bases: TGCAGCGTTGAAACCCGGGAGGCTGAGCAGTTCTTC.